One sample yielded the 17 T cell receptor beta chains listed below, sequenced in a study of blood T cell repertoires in COVID-19. Data came from immunoSEQ multiplex PCR; TCRdb stores just in-frame clones and leaves some out. Of 350,000 to 450,000 clones in the sample, around nine tenths were seen once. Sequencing input: PBMCs or T cells enriched from blood (not recorded which). The receptors were gathered from a woman younger than 30 who had been exposed to COVID-19.

CDR3 in DNA: TGTGCCAGCAGTTCCCATAGGACAGGGGAGGATGGCTACACCTTC. It codes for CASSSHRTGEDGYTF. This chain connects TRBV6-2 or TRBV6-3 to TRBJ1-2; 9 bases agree with TRBD1. The CDR3 runs 15 residues. V gave up 4 bases and J gave up 6 bases; unmatched junction bases: 9. From germline, CDR1 is MNHEY and CDR2 SVGEGT.

The chain carries TRBV2 and TRBJ2-6; TRBD2 agrees at 12 bases. The J segment lost 0 bases and the V segment lost 5 bases, leaving 5 bases of the junction unmatched. Germline values: CDR1 SNHLY, CDR2 FYNNEI. The CDR3 extends over 18 amino acids. The CDR3 loop is CASSPGLAGISGANVLTF. CDR3 coding DNA: TGTGCCAGCAGTCCTGGACTAGCGGGGATCTCTGGGGCCAACGTCCTGACTTTC.

The genes are TRBV7-8 and TRBJ1-1; TRBD1 matches 8 bases. The CDR3 is 16 amino acids. V was clipped by 4 bases and J by 2 bases; unmatched bases: 9. Per the germline V gene, CDR1 is SGHVS and CDR2 is FQNEAQ. The CDR3 is CASSSFGGTGNTEAFF. The DNA for the CDR3 is TGTGCCAGCAGCTCCTTCGGGGGGACAGGTAACACTGAAGCTTTCTTT. The complete variable domain, with remaining parts taken from reference TRBV7-8 and TRBJ1-1, reads GAGVSQSPRYKVAKRGQDVALRCDPISGHVSLFWYQQALGQGPEFLTYFQNEAQLDKSGLPSDRFFAERPEGSVSTLKIQRTQQEDSAVYLCASSSFGGTGNTEAFFGQGTRLTVV.

The chain joins TRBV29-1 to TRBJ1-1, with D possibly matching TRBD1 (6 bases). V was pared by 6 bases and J by 1 base, with 12 bases between. This CDR3 is 13 amino acids long. CDR1 is SQVTM, CDR2 ANQGSEA, per germline. The CDR3 sequence: CSVTRTENTEAFF. Here the CDR3 DNA reads TGCAGCGTGACCAGGACAGAGAACACTGAAGCTTTCTTT.

This chain connects TRBV9 to TRBJ2-3, with TRBD2 identical over 12 bases. CDR3 length equals 18 residues. Trimming at V came to 2 bases and at J to 0 bases, leaving 7 bases not matched to a gene. Germline CDR1 is SGDLS and CDR2 is YYNGEE. CDR3 in amino acids: CASSVPGLAGSSTDTQYF. CDR3 in DNA: TGTGCCAGCAGCGTGCCGGGACTAGCGGGTTCTAGCACAGATACGCAGTATTTT.

V usage is TRBV2 and J usage is TRBJ2-3; 10 nucleotides line up with TRBD1. The CDR3 has 15 amino acids. With V trimmed by 4 bases and J by 1 base, 2 bases remained unmatched. Per germline, CDR1 SNHLY and CDR2 FYNNEI. CDR3: CASSVGTGGTDTQYF. The DNA for the CDR3 is TGTGCCAGCAGTGTGGGGACAGGGGGCACAGATACGCAGTATTTT. Full variable domain (outside the CDR3, taken from reference TRBV2 and TRBJ2-3): EPEVTQTPSHQVTQMGQEVILRCVPISNHLYFYWYRQILGQKVEFLVSFYNNEISEKSEIFDDQFSVERPDGSNFTLKIRSTKLEDSAMYFCASSVGTGGTDTQYFGPGTRLTVL.

J is TRBJ2-1 and V is TRBV18, with a weak D call TRBD1 (6 bases). CDR1 KGHSH and CDR2 LQKENI come from the germline V gene. V shed 8 bases and J shed 4 bases, with 9 bases lying between them. The CDR3 length is 12 residues. CDR3 region: CASEQGYNEQFF. The CDR3 DNA sequence: TGTGCCAGCGAGCAGGGGTACAATGAGCAGTTCTTC. The full variable domain, rest sourced from reference TRBV18 and TRBJ2-1, is NAGVMQNPRHLVRRRGQEARLRCSPMKGHSHVYWYRQLPEEGLKFMVYLQKENIIDESGMPKERFSAEFPKEGPSILRIQQVVRGDSAAYFCASEQGYNEQFFGPGTRLTVL.

The V and J genes are TRBV7-9 and TRBJ2-1, with TRBD1 matching 7 bases. The V gene's germline CDR1 is SEHNR and CDR2 FQNEAQ (reference sequence). This CDR3 comprises 13 residues. Unmatched junction bases numbered 9, after V lost 8 bases and J lost 8 bases. The CDR3 DNA is TGTGCCAGCGGGATGACAGGGATTCATGAGCAGTTCTTC. Protein: CASGMTGIHEQFF.

V is TRBV7-2 and J is TRBJ2-5, with 12 positions matching TRBD2. J was trimmed by 5 bases and V by 2 bases; bases with no gene match: 15. The CDR3 is 19 amino acids. Per the germline V gene, CDR1 is SGHTA and CDR2 is FQGNSA. The CDR3, as DNA: TGTGCCAGCAGCTTAATGGGTACCCTGACTAGCGGGAGTTCGGAGACCCAGTACTTC. Translating it yields CASSLMGTLTSGSSETQYF.

The count of this clone is one. J is TRBJ1-5 and V is TRBV28; no reliable D call. The germline V and J ends were trimmed by 8 bases and 5 bases, with 16 bases remaining between them. The CDR3 is 14 amino acids. Germline CDR1 and CDR2: MDHEN and SYDVKM. CDR3 sequence (DNA): TGTGCCAGCGAAGCGCCGGCGTCCTATCAGCCCCAGCATTTT. This sequence encodes CASEAPASYQPQHF.

This chain joins TRBV4-1 and TRBJ1-5; TRBD1 agrees at 11 bases. Germline-derived CDR1 and CDR2 are MGHRA and YSYEKL. The CDR3 length is 15 residues. The V and J ends lost 1 base and 5 bases, in that order; junction bases with no gene match: 1. CDR3 DNA sequence: TGCGCCAGCAGCCAAGCGGGACAGGGGGATCAGCCCCAGCATTTT. Encoded protein: CASSQAGQGDQPQHF.

The gene calls are TRBV6-5 and TRBJ1-1, with D tentatively TRBD1 (5 bases). With 0 bases removed from V and 1 base from J, the gap between germline ends came to 9 bases. Germline-derived CDR1 and CDR2 are MNHEY and SVGAGI. CDR3 length: 15 amino acids. CDR3 DNA sequence: TGTGCCAGCAGTTACTCGGGTGGGGCGAACACTGAAGCTTTCTTT. Translating it yields CASSYSGGANTEAFF.

This chain uses TRBV21-1 with TRBJ2-3; the D call TRBD2 from the table was never checked on the DNA. TRBV21-1 represents a pseudogene. The CDR3 sequence is 14 residues long. DNA of the CDR3: TGTGCCAGCAGCACTAGCGGGAGCACAGATACGCAGTATTTT. This sequence encodes CASSTSGSTDTQYF.

The CDR3 here is CASSEVQGAGEKLFF. DNA of the CDR3: TGTGCCAGCAGTGAAGTACAGGGAGCAGGTGAAAAACTGTTTTTT. V and J are TRBV2 and TRBJ1-4, with TRBD1 as a possible D gene (6 bases). CDR3 length equals 15 residues. Trimming left V 1 base short and J 7 bases short, with 13 bases between. CDR1 SNHLY and CDR2 FYNNEI come from the germline V gene.

V gene TRBV11-1 combines with J gene TRBJ2-7; 7 bases map to TRBD1. Per the germline V gene, CDR1 is SGHAT and CDR2 is FQDESV (reference sequence). J was trimmed by 2 bases and V by 5 bases; bases with no gene match: 6. CDR3 length equals 14 residues. The CDR3 bases are TGTGCCAGCAGCCCCCGGACAGGACCCTACGAGCAGTACTTC. Protein product: CASSPRTGPYEQYF.

The rearrangement joins TRBV4-1 to TRBJ2-7; 7 bases agree with TRBD2. Per germline, CDR1 MGHRA and CDR2 YSYEKL. The CDR3 is made up of 15 amino acids. V lost 5 bases, J lost 3 bases, and 10 bases stayed unmatched. CDR3 sequence reads: CASSSWEGKVYEQYF. CDR3 coding DNA: TGCGCCAGCAGCTCCTGGGAGGGCAAAGTCTACGAGCAGTACTTC.

This clone has only one observation. This chain connects TRBV15 to TRBJ2-1, with TRBD1 as a possible D gene (6 bases). Trimming stripped 4 bases from V and 4 bases from J, with 17 bases between. The CDR3 sequence is 16 residues long. CDR1 and CDR2 from the germline V gene are LNHNV and YYDKDF (reference sequence). The CDR3 nucleotides are TGTGCCACCAGCACCTCCGTCGGTACAGGGTACAATGAGCAGTTCTTC. This encodes CATSTSVGTGYNEQFF.